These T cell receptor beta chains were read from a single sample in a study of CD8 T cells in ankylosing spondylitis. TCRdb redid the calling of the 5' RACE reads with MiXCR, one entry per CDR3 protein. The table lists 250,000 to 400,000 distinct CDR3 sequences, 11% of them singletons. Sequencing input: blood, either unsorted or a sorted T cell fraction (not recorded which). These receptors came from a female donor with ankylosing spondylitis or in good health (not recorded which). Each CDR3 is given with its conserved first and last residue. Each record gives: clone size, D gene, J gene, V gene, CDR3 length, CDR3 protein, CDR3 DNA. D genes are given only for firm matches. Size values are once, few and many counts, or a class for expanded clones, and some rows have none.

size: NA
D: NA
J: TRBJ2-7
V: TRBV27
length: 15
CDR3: CASSSPRRNSYEQYF
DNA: TGTGCCAGCAGTTCCCCACGACGTAACTCCTACGAGCAGTACTTC

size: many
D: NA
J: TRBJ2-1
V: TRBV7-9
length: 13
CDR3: CASSLGGSREQFF
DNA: TGTGCCAGCAGCTTAGGTGGATCCAGGGAGCAGTTCTTC

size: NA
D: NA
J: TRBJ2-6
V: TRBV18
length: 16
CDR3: CASSPPVGGGANVLTF
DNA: TGTGCCAGCTCACCACCGGTTGGGGGTGGGGCCAACGTCCTGACTTTC

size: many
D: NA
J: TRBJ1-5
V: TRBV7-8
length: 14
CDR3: CASRLGAGNQPQHF
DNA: TGTGCCAGCAGACTTGGCGCGGGAAATCAGCCCCAGCATTTT

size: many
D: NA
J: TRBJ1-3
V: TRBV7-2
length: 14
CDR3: CASTHGGSGNTIYF
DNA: TGTGCCAGCACCCACGGAGGCTCTGGAAACACCATATATTTT

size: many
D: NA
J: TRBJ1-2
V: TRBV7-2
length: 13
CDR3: CASSLLVQGRLTF
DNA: TGTGCCAGCAGCCTACTTGTCCAGGGGCGACTCACCTTC

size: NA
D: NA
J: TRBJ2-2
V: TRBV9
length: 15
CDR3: CASSVGTEYTGELFF
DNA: TGTGCCAGCAGCGTAGGGACCGAGTATACCGGGGAGCTGTTTTTT

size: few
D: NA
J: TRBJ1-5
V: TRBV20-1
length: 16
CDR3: CCAPTPAYSFGQPQHF
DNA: TGCTGTGCTCCTACCCCGGCTTACAGTTTCGGGCAGCCCCAGCATTTT

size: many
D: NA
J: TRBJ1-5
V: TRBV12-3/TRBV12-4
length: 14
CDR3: CASSSPTNPWPQHF
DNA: TGTGCCAGCAGTTCCCCAACAAATCCATGGCCCCAGCATTTT

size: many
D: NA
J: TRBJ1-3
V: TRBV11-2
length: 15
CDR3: CASSLGSGSGNTIYF
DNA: TGTGCCAGCAGCTTAGGATCAGGCTCTGGAAACACCATATATTTT

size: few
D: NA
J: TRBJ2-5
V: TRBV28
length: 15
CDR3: CASSLLSGPQETQYF
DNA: TGTGCCAGCAGTCTTCTTTCCGGGCCCCAAGAGACCCAGTACTTC

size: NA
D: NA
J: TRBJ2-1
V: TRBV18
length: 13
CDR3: CASSRLTNNEQFF
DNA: TGTGCCAGCTCAAGACTAACTAACAATGAGCAGTTCTTC

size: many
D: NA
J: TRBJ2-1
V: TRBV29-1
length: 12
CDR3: CSGGLGYNEQFF
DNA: TGCAGCGGGGGACTGGGCTACAATGAGCAGTTCTTC

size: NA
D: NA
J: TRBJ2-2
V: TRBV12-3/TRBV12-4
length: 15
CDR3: CASSLATPFVGELFF
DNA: TGTGCCAGCAGTTTAGCCACCCCCTTTGTGGGGGAGCTGTTTTTT

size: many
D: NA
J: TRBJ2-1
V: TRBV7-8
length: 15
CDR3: CASSPPTSSYNEQFF
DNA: TGTGCCAGCAGCCCCCCTACTAGCAGTTACAATGAGCAGTTCTTC

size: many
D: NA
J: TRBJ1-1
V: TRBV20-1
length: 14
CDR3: CSAEPVLMNTEAFF
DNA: TGCAGTGCCGAACCAGTCCTCATGAACACTGAAGCTTTCTTT

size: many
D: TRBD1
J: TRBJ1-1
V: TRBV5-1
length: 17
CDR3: CASRGGLALTVNTEAFF
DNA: TGCGCCAGCAGAGGGGGCTTGGCTTTGACAGTTAACACTGAAGCTTTCTTT

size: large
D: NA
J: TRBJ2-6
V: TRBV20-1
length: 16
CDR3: CSAIRGPPSGANVLTF
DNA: TGCAGTGCTATAAGGGGCCCGCCCTCTGGGGCCAACGTCCTGACTTTC

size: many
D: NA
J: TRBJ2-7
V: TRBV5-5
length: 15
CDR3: CASSHAETEFYEQYF
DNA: TGTGCCAGCAGCCATGCCGAGACAGAGTTCTACGAGCAGTACTTC